This TCR beta chain was captured by sequencing in a study of identifying expanded T cells in peripheral blood. V was shortened by 0 bases and J by 3 bases, with 14 bases between the two germline ends. Germline CDR1 and CDR2: LGHNA and YSLEER. The CDR3 has 17 amino acids. Findings and limits, study-wide: Over approximately two and four weeks, about 15 and 18 clones changed, versus around 1.3 between replicates. Across healthy donors, higher total template counts meant significantly greater approximately two-week count variance.

Clones were sequenced by immunoSEQ multiplex PCR, and TCRdb holds only the in-frame ones, with some missing. The data contain roughly 90,000 clones, more than 75% of them singletons. No infections or other immune events were documented during collection. Regarding this clone: The antigen is unknown.

This clonotype was sampled from a person aged 18 to 75 in good health. Sequencing used blood. J is TRBJ2-2 and V is TRBV4-3, with D possibly TRBD1 on 6 matching bases. CDR3 nucleotides: TGCGCCAGCAGCCAAGATCGTCAGACAGGCCACACCGGGGAGCTGTTTTTT. This sequence encodes CASSQDRQTGHTGELFF.